A single sample is the source of the 5 T cell receptor beta chains below, sequenced in a study of CD8+CD57+ T cells in acquired aplastic anemia. TCR beta VDJ and CDR3 were profiled, and genomic DNA was the template. TCRdb re-called the reads with MiXCR, one entry per CDR3 protein. The data contain under 350,000 distinct CDR3 sequences, roughly half of them singletons. Input material: sorted CD4+, CD8+, or CD8+CD57+ T cells (not recorded which) from PBMCs. These receptors were obtained from a human donor with severe aplastic anemia or a healthy control (not recorded which).

Comments on this clonotype: This may be a read error, as it is one base from a much larger clone. The CDR3 carries no conserved terminal phenylalanine or tryptophan, so it likely arises from a read error. V and J are TRBV6-1 and TRBJ1-2; D is possibly TRBD1 (5 bases). CDR1 is MNHNS and CDR2 is SASEGT in the germline V gene. This CDR3 is built from 15 residues. Trimming took 3 bases from V and 4 from J, leaving 15 bases between them. CDR3 in amino acids: CASSDWQDGGYGYTL. The CDR3 DNA sequence: TGTGCCAGCAGTGATTGGCAGGACGGGGGCTATGGCTACACCCTC.

This chain uses TRBV25-1 with TRBJ2-1; 8 positions match TRBD2. V was pared by 3 bases and J by 3 bases, with 4 bases of the junction left unmatched. Germline loops: CDR1 MGHDK, CDR2 SYGVNS. The CDR3 loop spans 15 amino acids. CDR3 nucleotides: TGTGCCAGCAGTGAGAGCGGGAGCTTCTACAATGAGCAGTTCTTC. This sequence encodes CASSESGSFYNEQFF.

The CDR3 coding sequence is TGTGCCATCAGTGAGGGGGACAGGGAAGACTATGGCTACACCTTC. This encodes CAISEGDREDYGYTF. This chain links TRBV10-3 with TRBJ1-2; 9 bases line up with TRBD1. CDR3 length equals 15 residues. The V gene's germline CDR1 is ENHRY and CDR2 SYGVKD. V gave up 2 bases and J gave up 3 bases; unmatched junction bases: 4.

V is TRBV7-2 and J is TRBJ2-7, with 7 bases identical to TRBD2. Germline trimming cut 5 bases from V and 2 bases from J; bases unmatched to any gene: 6. CDR1 is SGHTA, CDR2 FQGNSA, per germline. The CDR3 runs to 14 residues. CDR3 in amino acids: CASSLTGGTYEQYF. The DNA of the CDR3 is TGTGCCAGCAGCCTGACGGGGGGAACCTACGAGCAGTACTTC.

This clonotype was seen ten or more times. The chain employs TRBV7-9 and TRBJ2-2; D remains ambiguous. The CDR3 length is 12 residues. Trimming shortened V by 5 bases and J by 3 bases, and 4 bases separated the two germline ends. The germline V gene encodes CDR1 SEHNR and CDR2 FQNEAQ (reference sequence). The CDR3 DNA sequence: TGTGCCAGCAGCCAAGACACCGGGGAGCTGTTTTTT. It codes for CASSQDTGELFF.